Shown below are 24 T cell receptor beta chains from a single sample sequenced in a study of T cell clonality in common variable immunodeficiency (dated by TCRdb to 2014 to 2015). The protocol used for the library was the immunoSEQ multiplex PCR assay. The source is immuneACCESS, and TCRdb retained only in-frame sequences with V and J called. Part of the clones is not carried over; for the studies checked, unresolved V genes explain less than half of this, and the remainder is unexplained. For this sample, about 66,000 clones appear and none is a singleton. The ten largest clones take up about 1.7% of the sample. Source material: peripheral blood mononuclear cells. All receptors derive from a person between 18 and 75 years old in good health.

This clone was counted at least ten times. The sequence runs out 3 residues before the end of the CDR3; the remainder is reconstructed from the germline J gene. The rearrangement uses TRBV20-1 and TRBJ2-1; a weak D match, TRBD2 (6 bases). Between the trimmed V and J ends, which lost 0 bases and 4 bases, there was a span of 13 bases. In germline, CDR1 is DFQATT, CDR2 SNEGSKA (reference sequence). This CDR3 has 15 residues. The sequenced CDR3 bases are TGCAGTGCTAGAGATCCCCGGAGGGCTTACAATGAG. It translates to CSARDPRRAYNE. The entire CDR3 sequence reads CSARDPRRAYNEQFF.

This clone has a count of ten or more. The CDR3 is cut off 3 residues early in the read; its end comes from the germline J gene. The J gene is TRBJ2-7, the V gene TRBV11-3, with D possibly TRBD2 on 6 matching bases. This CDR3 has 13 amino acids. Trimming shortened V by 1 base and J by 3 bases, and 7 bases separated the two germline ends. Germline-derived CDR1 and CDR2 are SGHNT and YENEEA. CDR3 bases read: TGTGCCAGCAGCTTAGTTAGCGGCTACGAG. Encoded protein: CASSLVSGYE. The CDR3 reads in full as CASSLVSGYEQYF.

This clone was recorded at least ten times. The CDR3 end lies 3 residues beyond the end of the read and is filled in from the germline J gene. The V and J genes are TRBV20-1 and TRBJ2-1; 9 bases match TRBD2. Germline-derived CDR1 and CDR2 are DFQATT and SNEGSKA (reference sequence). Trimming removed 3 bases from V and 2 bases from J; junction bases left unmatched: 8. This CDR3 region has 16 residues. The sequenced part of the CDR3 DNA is TGCAGTGCTAGCACCCTAGCGGGACTGACCTACAATGAG. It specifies CSASTLAGLTYNE. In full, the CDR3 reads CSASTLAGLTYNEQFF.

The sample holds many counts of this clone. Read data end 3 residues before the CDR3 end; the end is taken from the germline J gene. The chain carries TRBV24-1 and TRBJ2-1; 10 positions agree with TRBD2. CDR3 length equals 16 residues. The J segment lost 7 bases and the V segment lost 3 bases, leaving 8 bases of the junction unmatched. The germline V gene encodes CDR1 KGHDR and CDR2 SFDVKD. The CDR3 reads CATSDSLAGVRNEQFF. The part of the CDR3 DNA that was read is TGTGCCACCAGTGATAGTCTAGCGGGAGTACGGAATGAG.

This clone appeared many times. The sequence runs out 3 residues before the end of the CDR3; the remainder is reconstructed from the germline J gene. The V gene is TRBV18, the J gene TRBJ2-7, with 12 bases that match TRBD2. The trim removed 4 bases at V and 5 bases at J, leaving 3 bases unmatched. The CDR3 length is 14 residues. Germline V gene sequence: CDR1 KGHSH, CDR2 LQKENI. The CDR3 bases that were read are TGTGCCAGCTCACTTAGACTAGCGGGAGACGAG. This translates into CASSLRLAGDE. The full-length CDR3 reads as CASSLRLAGDEQYF.

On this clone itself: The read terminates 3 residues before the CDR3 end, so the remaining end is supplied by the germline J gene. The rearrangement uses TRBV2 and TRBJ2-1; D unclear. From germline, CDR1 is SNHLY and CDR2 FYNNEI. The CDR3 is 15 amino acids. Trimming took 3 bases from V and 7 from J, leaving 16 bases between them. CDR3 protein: CASSDVGLLSNEQFF. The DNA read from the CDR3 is TGTGCCAGCAGTGATGTTGGTCTACTCTCGAATGAG.

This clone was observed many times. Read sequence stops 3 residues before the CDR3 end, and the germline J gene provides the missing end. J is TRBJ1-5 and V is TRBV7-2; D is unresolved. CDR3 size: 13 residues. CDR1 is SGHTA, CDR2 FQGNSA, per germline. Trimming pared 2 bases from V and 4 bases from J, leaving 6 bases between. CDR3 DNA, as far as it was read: TGTGCCAGCAGCTTACAGGAAAATCAGCCC. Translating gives CASSLQENQP. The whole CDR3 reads CASSLQENQPQHF.

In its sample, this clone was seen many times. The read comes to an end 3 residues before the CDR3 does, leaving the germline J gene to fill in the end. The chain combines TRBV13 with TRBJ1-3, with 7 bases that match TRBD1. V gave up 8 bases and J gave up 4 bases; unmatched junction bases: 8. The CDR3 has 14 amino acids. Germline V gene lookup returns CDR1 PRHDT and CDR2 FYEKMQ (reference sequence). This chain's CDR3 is CASGRQGSGNTIYF. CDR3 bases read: TGTGCCAGCGGCCGACAGGGATCCGGAAACACC.

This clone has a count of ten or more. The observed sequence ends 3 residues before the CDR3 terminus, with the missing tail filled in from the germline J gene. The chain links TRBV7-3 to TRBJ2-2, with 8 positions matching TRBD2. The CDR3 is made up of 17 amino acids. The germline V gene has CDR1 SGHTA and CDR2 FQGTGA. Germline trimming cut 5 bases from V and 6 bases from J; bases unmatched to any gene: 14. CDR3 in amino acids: CASSRAPGTRGAGELFF. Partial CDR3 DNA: TGTGCCAGCAGCCGCGCCCCCGGGACTAGAGGCGCCGGGGAG.

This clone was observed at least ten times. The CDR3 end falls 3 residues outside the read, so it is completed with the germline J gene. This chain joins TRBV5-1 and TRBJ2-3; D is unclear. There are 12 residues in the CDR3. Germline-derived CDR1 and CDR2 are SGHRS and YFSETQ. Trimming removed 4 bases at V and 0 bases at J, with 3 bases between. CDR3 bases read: TGCGCCAGCAGCCTTAGCACAGATACG. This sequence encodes CASSLSTDT. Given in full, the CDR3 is CASSLSTDTQYF.

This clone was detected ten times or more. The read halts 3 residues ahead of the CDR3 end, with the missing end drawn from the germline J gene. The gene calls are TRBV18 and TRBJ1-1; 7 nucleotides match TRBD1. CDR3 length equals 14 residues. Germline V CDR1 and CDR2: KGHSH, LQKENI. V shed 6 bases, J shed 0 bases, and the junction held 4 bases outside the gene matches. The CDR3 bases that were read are TGTGCCAGCTCTCAACAGGGGATGAACACTGAA. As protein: CASSQQGMNTE. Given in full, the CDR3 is CASSQQGMNTEAFF.

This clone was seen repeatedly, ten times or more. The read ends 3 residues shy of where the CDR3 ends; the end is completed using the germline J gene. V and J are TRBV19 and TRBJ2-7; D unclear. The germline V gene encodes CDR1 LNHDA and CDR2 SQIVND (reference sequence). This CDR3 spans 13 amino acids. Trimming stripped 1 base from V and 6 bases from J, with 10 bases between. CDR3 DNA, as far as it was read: TGTGCCAGTAGTATAGGAACAGTTAGCGAG. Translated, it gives CASSIGTVSE. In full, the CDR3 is CASSIGTVSEQYF.

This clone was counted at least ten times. The CDR3 reads CASSLSIRTSGVGLYNEQFF. Partial CDR3 DNA: TGCGCCAGCAGCTTGAGCATTAGGACTAGCGGGGTGGGGTTATACAATGAG. The rearrangement joins TRBV5-1 to TRBJ2-1; 12 nucleotides match TRBD2. With the read ending 3 residues before the CDR3 end, the germline J gene is used to fill in that end. The CDR3 totals 20 residues. Germline V lookup: CDR1 SGHRS, CDR2 YFSETQ. V shed 1 base, J shed 4 bases, and the junction held 15 bases outside the gene matches.

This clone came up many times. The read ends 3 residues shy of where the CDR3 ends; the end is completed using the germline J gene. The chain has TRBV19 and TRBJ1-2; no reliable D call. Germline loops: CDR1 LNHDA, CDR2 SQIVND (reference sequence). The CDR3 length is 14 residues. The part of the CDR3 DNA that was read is TGTGCCAGTAGTACGAAGCGGGGTCCCTGGGGC. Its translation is CASSTKRGPWG. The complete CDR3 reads CASSTKRGPWGYTF.

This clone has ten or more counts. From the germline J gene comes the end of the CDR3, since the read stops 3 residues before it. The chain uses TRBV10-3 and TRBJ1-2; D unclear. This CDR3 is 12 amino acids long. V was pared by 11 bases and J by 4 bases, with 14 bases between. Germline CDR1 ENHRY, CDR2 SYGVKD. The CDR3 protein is CAVGEVTYGYTF. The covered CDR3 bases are TGTGCCGTCGGGGAGGTCACCTATGGC.

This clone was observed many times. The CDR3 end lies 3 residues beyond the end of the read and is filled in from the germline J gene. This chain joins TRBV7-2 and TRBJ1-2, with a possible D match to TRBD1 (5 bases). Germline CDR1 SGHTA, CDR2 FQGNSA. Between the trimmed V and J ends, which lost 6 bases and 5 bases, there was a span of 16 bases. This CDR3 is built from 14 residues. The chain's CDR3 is CASRQAGLGYGYTF. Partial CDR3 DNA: TGTGCCAGCAGACAAGCGGGGCTTGGATATGGC.

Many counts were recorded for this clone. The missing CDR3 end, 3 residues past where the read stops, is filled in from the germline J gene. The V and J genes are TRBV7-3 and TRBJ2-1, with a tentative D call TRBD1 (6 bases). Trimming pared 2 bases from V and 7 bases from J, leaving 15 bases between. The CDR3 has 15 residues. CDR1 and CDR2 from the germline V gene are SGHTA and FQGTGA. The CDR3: CASSLLQGKRNEQFF. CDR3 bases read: TGTGCCAGCAGCTTATTGCAGGGGAAGAGGAATGAG.

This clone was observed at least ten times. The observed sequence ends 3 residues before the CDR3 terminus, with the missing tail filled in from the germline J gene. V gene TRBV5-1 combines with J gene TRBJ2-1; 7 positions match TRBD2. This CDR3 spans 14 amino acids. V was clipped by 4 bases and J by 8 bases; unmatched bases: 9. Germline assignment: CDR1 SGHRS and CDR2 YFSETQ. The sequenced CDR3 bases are TGCGCCAGCAGCCGATCCGGGGGGAACTATGAG. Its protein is CASSRSGGNYE. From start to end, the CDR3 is CASSRSGGNYEQFF.

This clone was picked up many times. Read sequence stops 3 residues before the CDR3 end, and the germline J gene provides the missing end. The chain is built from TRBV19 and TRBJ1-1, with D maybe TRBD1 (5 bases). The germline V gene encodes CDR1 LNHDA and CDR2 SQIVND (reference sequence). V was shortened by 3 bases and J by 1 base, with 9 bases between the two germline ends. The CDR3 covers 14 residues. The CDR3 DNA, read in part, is TGTGCCAGTAGTATCGGTACAGGGAACACTGAA. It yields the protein CASSIGTGNTE. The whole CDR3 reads CASSIGTGNTEAFF.

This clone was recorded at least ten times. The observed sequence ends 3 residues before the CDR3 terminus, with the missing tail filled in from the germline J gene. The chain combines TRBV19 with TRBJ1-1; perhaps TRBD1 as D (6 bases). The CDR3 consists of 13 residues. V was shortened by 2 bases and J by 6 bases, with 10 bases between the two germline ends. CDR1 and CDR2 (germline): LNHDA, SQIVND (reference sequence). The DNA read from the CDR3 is TGTGCCAGTAGTATATTGGGGGCGGCTGAA. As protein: CASSILGAAE. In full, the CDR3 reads CASSILGAAEAFF.

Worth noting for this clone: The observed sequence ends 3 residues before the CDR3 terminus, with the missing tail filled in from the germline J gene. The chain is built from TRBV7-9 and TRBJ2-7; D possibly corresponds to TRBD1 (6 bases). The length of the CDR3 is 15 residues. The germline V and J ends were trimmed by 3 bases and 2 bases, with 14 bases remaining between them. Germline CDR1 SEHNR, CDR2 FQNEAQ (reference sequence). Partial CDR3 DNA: TGTGCCAGCAGCTTCGAGGCAGGGGATACCTACGAG. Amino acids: CASSFEAGDTYE. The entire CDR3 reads CASSFEAGDTYEQYF.

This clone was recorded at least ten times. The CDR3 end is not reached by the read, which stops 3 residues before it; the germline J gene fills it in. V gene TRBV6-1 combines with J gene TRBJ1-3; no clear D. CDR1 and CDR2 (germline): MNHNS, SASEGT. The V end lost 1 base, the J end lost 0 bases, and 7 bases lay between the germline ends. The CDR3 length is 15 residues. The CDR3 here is CASSEDDTSGNTIYF. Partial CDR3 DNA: TGTGCCAGCAGTGAAGACGACACCTCTGGAAACACC.

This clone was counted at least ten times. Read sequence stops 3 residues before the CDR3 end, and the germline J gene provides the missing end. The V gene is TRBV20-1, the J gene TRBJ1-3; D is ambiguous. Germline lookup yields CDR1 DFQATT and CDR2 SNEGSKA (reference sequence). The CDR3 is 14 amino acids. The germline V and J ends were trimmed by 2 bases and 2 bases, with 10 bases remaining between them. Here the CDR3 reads CSARPQAPGNTIYF. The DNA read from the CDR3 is TGCAGTGCTAGACCCCAGGCTCCTGGAAACACC.

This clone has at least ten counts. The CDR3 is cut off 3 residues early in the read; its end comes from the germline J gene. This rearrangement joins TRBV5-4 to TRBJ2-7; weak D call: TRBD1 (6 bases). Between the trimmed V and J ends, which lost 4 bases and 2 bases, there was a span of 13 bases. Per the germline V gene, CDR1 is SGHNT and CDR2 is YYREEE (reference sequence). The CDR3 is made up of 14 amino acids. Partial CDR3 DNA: TGTGCCAGCAGCAGCCGGGACAAGACCTACGAG. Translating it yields CASSSRDKTYE. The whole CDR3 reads CASSSRDKTYEQYF.